The 28 T cell receptor beta chains given below trace back to one sample, sequenced in a study of blood T cells in healthy people across ages. Through a sample-barcoded 5' primer and a J-beta primer mix, a second PCR was run for roughly 6 to 12 cycles. TCRdb fed the 5' RACE reads into MiXCR, producing one record per CDR3 protein. Found here are around 990,000 distinct CDR3 sequences, approximately 25% of them singletons; the top ten hold approximately 0.79%. These same data were also listed under a study on T cells of mothers and their children.

Sequencing was done on a sample of blood. The receptors were gathered from a girl aged 2-10 years in good health.

V is TRBV29-1 and J is TRBJ2-5; D is unclear. Trimming took 6 bases from V and 2 from J, leaving 10 bases between them. The CDR3 contains 12 residues. Germline assignment: CDR1 SQVTM and CDR2 ANQGSEA. CDR3 loop: CSVRTRQETQYF. For the CDR3, the DNA is TGCAGCGTGAGAACAAGGCAAGAGACCCAGTACTTC.

This clonotype was observed at least ten times. V is TRBV20-1 and J is TRBJ2-3; the match to TRBD1 covers 8 bases. Germline-derived CDR1 and CDR2 are DFQATT and SNEGSKA (reference sequence). V lost 5 bases to trimming and J lost 1 base; unmatched junction nucleotides: 8. The CDR3 spans 15 residues. CDR3 sequence reads: CSARRQGPRTDTQYF. The CDR3 region has the DNA TGCAGTGCTCGACGACAGGGGCCCCGCACAGATACGCAGTATTTT.

This clonotype was observed a few times. This chain connects TRBV7-9 to TRBJ2-7, with unresolved D. This CDR3 is 14 amino acids long. Germline loops: CDR1 SEHNR, CDR2 FQNEAQ (reference sequence). Trimming took 2 bases from V and 1 from J, leaving 9 bases between them. Written as DNA, the CDR3 is TGTGCCAGCAGCTTAATAGAAAAATCCTACGAGCAGTACTTC. This sequence encodes CASSLIEKSYEQYF. The whole variable domain, filled in from reference TRBV7-9 and TRBJ2-7, reads DTGVSQNPRHKITKRGQNVTFRCDPISEHNRLYWYRQTLGQGPEFLTYFQNEAQLEKSRLLSDRFSAERPKGSFSTLEIQRTEQGDSAMYLCASSLIEKSYEQYFGPGTRLTVT.

The gene calls are TRBV20-1 and TRBJ1-2; 7 bases are a match to TRBD1. This CDR3 has 12 residues. The junction had 5 bases not matched to a gene; V was cut back by 5 bases and J by 5 bases. CDR1 is DFQATT, CDR2 SNEGSKA, per germline (reference sequence). The CDR3 nucleotides read TGCAGTGCTGTAGGACAGGATTATGGCTACACCTTC. Translating it yields CSAVGQDYGYTF.

CDR3 DNA: TGTGCCAGCAGTGACACGCGGGGTTCCTACAATGAGCAGTTCTTC. It codes for CASSDTRGSYNEQFF. The chain joins TRBV12-3 or TRBV12-4 to TRBJ2-1; maybe TRBD2 (6 bases). This CDR3 is built from 15 residues. Trimming shortened V by 5 bases and J by 1 base, and 12 bases separated the two germline ends.

The chain employs TRBV11-2 and TRBJ2-1; D might be TRBD1 (6 bases). TRBJ2-5 explains the end of the DNA better; the J call may be wrong. The CDR3 has 13 amino acids. Germline V gene data show CDR1 as SGHAT and CDR2 as FQNNGV. The CDR3 DNA reads as TGTGCCAGCAGCTTAAACAGGGACCAGACCCAGTACTTC. Translated, it gives CASSLNRDQTQYF.

This clonotype came up a few times. V gene TRBV5-1 combines with J gene TRBJ1-2; unclear D gene. Germline V gene lookup returns CDR1 SGHRS and CDR2 YFSETQ. The CDR3 sequence is 15 residues long. V lost 4 bases to trimming and J lost 0 bases, with 13 bases between them. CDR3 residues: CASSLSEYTNYGYTF. The DNA for the CDR3 is TGCGCCAGCAGCCTCTCCGAGTACACTAACTATGGCTACACCTTC.

This clonotype has just a few counts. The chain joins TRBV6-2 or TRBV6-3 to TRBJ2-1, with 8 nucleotides matching TRBD2. The germline CDR1 and CDR2 sequences are MNHEY and SVGEGT. The CDR3 is made up of 14 amino acids. V lost 2 bases, J lost 8 bases, and 5 bases stayed unmatched. CDR3 in DNA: TGTGCCAGCAGTTACGTCAGCGGGAGACATGAGCAGTTCTTC. Translation: CASSYVSGRHEQFF.

V usage is TRBV29-1 and J usage is TRBJ2-5; 7 positions agree with TRBD2. Germline lookup yields CDR1 SQVTM and CDR2 ANQGSEA. The CDR3 extends over 14 amino acids. V trimming: 5 bases; J trimming: 2 bases; junction bases outside the gene matches: 8. The CDR3 DNA reads as TGCAGCGTTCTCAAGCTAGCGGCACAAGAGACCCAGTACTTC. This sequence encodes CSVLKLAAQETQYF.

The chain employs TRBV12-3 or TRBV12-4 and TRBJ2-5; 7 nucleotides match TRBD2. The closer fit of TRBJ2-1 to the DNA end suggests the J call may be wrong. CDR3 length: 12 amino acids. The CDR3 is CASGGREIEQFF. DNA of the CDR3: TGTGCCAGCGGAGGGAGGGAGATTGAGCAGTTCTTC.

J is TRBJ1-5 and V is TRBV11-2; D not resolved. The CDR3 is 13 amino acids. Germline CDR1 SGHAT, CDR2 FQNNGV. V lost 1 base, J lost 6 bases, and 7 bases lay in between. The CDR3 is CASSLGYSQPQHF. CDR3 DNA sequence: TGTGCCAGCAGCTTAGGGTATAGTCAGCCCCAGCATTTT.

This clonotype was recorded a few times. V usage is TRBV19 and J usage is TRBJ2-1; no clear D gene. The germline V gene encodes CDR1 LNHDA and CDR2 SQIVND (reference sequence). The V end was cut by 3 bases, the J end by 7 bases, with 19 bases between. The CDR3 is made up of 16 amino acids. Here the CDR3 DNA reads TGTGCCAGTAGTATTAGTAGCCCTCTCCCTATGAATGAGCAGTTCTTC. Its protein is CASSISSPLPMNEQFF.

A few counts support this clonotype. CDR3 DNA sequence: TGCAGCGCCAGGGGGCTAGCGGGGAAGGAGCAGTACTTC. Residues: CSARGLAGKEQYF. The chain employs TRBV29-1 and TRBJ2-7; the D gene is possibly TRBD2 (9 bases). The CDR3 is 13 residues long. Germline values: CDR1 SQVTM, CDR2 ANQGSEA. V was shortened by 7 bases and J by 7 bases, with 20 bases between the two germline ends.

This clonotype was seen a handful of times. This chain joins TRBV4-2 and TRBJ2-1; tentatively, D is TRBD1 (6 bases). CDR3 size: 13 residues. The germline V gene encodes CDR1 LGHNA and CDR2 YNFKEQ. Trimming took off 2 bases at V and 7 bases at J, with 9 bases between the two ends. The CDR3 coding sequence is TGTGCCAGCAGCCAATCTGACAGGAATGAGCAGTTCTTC. This sequence encodes CASSQSDRNEQFF.

The CDR3 nucleotides read TGCAGTGCCCCTCGGGGGTCGGCTGGCTACACCTTC. This sequence encodes CSAPRGSAGYTF. The V call is TRBV20-1, the J call TRBJ1-2; TRBD1 might be the D (5 bases). V lost 6 bases, J lost 7 bases, and 15 bases lay in between. This CDR3 spans 12 amino acids. CDR1 is DFQATT, CDR2 SNEGSKA, per germline (reference sequence).

The chain recombines TRBV6-5 with TRBJ1-6; TRBD1 aligns across 7 bases. The CDR3 extends over 15 amino acids. Germline lookup yields CDR1 MNHEY and CDR2 SVGAGI. Losses at the gene ends were 5 bases for V and 6 bases for J; bases not matched to a gene: 7. The DNA for the CDR3 is TGTGCCAGCAGTCGACGACAGGGAGTTAATTCACCCCTCCACTTT. It codes for CASSRRQGVNSPLHF.

The chain links TRBV12-3 or TRBV12-4 to TRBJ1-1; a possible D gene is TRBD1 (5 bases). The CDR3 is 12 residues long. V was cut by 7 bases and J by 10 bases, with 16 bases left in between. CDR3 sequence (DNA): TGTGCCAGCACCCTGGGGAATAGGGGAGCTTTCTTT. Its protein is CASTLGNRGAFF.

This clonotype was counted only a few times. The V gene is TRBV5-1, the J gene TRBJ1-1, with D maybe TRBD1 (5 bases). Trimming took 2 bases from V and 9 from J, leaving 17 bases between them. CDR1 is SGHRS and CDR2 is YFSETQ in the germline V gene. This CDR3 comprises 14 residues. Here the CDR3 DNA reads TGCGCCAGCAGCTTCCCCGGACAATCACCCAAAGCTTTCTTT. The encoded protein is CASSFPGQSPKAFF.

The sample holds a few counts of this clonotype. V and J are TRBV20-1 and TRBJ1-1; tentatively, D is TRBD1 (5 bases). The V gene lost 1 base and the J gene lost 0 bases, with 12 bases spanning the gap. Germline V gene data show CDR1 as DFQATT and CDR2 as SNEGSKA (reference sequence). This CDR3 comprises 15 residues. The CDR3 region is CSARGQWGMNTEAFF. CDR3 coding DNA: TGCAGTGCTAGAGGCCAGTGGGGGATGAACACTGAAGCTTTCTTT.

The chain uses TRBV12-3 or TRBV12-4 and TRBJ2-3; D is undetermined. V lost 1 base and J 2 bases, leaving 7 bases between the germline ends. There are 14 residues in the CDR3. The CDR3 reads CASSLDLNTDTQYF. CDR3 sequence (DNA): TGTGCCAGCAGTTTAGACCTTAACACAGATACGCAGTATTTT.

The gene calls are TRBV18 and TRBJ2-1, with TRBD2 matching 12 bases. This CDR3 is built from 18 residues. J gave up 5 bases and V 2 bases, and 10 bases lay outside the gene matches. Per the germline V gene, CDR1 is KGHSH and CDR2 is LQKENI. The CDR3 DNA follows: TGTGCCAGCTCACCAGTAGGGACTAGCGGGTTGAACCACAATGAGCAGTTCTTC. It codes for CASSPVGTSGLNHNEQFF.

This rearrangement joins TRBV9 to TRBJ2-1; the D is unclear. V was cut by 3 bases and J by 9 bases, with 7 bases left in between. Per the germline V gene, CDR1 is SGDLS and CDR2 is YYNGEE. The CDR3 consists of 11 residues. CDR3 amino acids: CASSGRGEQFF. CDR3 nucleotides: TGTGCCAGCAGCGGACGTGGTGAGCAGTTCTTC. The full variable domain, completed using reference TRBV9 and TRBJ2-1, is DSGVTQTPKHLITATGQRVTLRCSPRSGDLSVYWYQQSLDQGLQFLIQYYNGEERAKGNILERFSAQQFPDLHSELNLSSLELGDSALYFCASSGRGEQFFGPGTRLTVL.

About this clonotype itself: One junction end disagrees with the germline gene, perhaps due to a read error. This rearrangement joins TRBV20-1 to TRBJ1-4; 7 bases line up with TRBD1. This CDR3 comprises 12 residues. Germline values: CDR1 DFQATT, CDR2 SNEGSKA (reference sequence). As DNA, the CDR3 is TGCAGCTCGACAGGGTCTAATGGAAAACTGTTTTTT. It codes for CSSTGSNGKLFF.

V gene TRBV6-1 combines with J gene TRBJ1-2, with no clear D. The CDR3 runs to 13 residues. Germline CDR1 MNHNS, CDR2 SASEGT. Trimming cost V 6 bases and J 2 bases, with 10 bases left between them. The CDR3 DNA is TGTGCCAGCAGGGGGAGGACGAACTATGGCTACACCTTC. As protein: CASRGRTNYGYTF.

This clonotype showed up just a few times. V usage is TRBV10-3 and J usage is TRBJ2-5; D tentatively reads TRBD1 or TRBD2 (5 bases each). The assigned J gene may be wrong: the sequence end matches TRBJ2-7 better. The CDR3 is made up of 18 amino acids. Germline V lookup: CDR1 ENHRY, CDR2 SYGVKD. The CDR3 DNA reads TGTGCCATCAGTGAGTTTGGGGGAATGGGGGTTTTGGCAGGCGAGCAGTACTTC. Protein: CAISEFGGMGVLAGEQYF.

Turning to this clonotype: This sequence may be a read error, since a much larger clone differs from it by one base. This chain links TRBV7-8 with TRBJ2-5; D remains unclear. The CDR3 length is 11 residues. Germline CDR1 SGHVS, CDR2 FQNEAQ. The V gene lost 5 bases and the J gene lost 4 bases, with 5 bases spanning the gap. The CDR3 bases are TGTGCCAGCAGCAAGACAGAGACCCAGTACTTC. Its protein product is CASSKTETQYF.

The chain uses TRBV7-9 and TRBJ2-2, with 9 bases aligning to TRBD2. V lost 4 bases to trimming and J lost 3 bases; unmatched junction nucleotides: 6. The CDR3 loop spans 16 amino acids. Germline V gives CDR1 SEHNR, CDR2 FQNEAQ (reference sequence). CDR3 nucleotides: TGTGCCAGCAGCTCCTTAGCGGGAGTGGACACCGGGGAGCTGTTTTTT. This encodes CASSSLAGVDTGELFF.

This clonotype was recorded a few times. The chain joins TRBV7-6 to TRBJ1-5; D possibly corresponds to TRBD1 (5 bases). Germline V gene sequence: CDR1 SGHVS, CDR2 FNYEAQ. CDR3 length: 16 amino acids. V shed 3 bases and J shed 3 bases, with 15 bases lying between them. The CDR3 loop reads CASSLGPPTDNQPQHF. CDR3 bases: TGTGCCAGCAGCTTGGGACCCCCGACAGACAATCAGCCCCAGCATTTT.